The present T cell receptor (beta chain) was sequenced within a study of immune heterogeneity within non-small cell lung tumors. Amplification of the TCR beta CDR3 was achieved through multiplex PCR with 32 V and 13 J primers. TCRdb reprocessed the multiplex PCR reads with MiXCR, giving one entry per CDR3 protein. The table has about 15,000 distinct CDR3 sequences, over 25% seen once. Germline V gene sequence: CDR1 MGHDK, CDR2 SYGVNS. This CDR3 has 13 amino acids. V was trimmed by 3 bases and J by 5 bases, leaving 10 bases between them. Template came from bulk tumor genomic DNA, at roughly 600 ng per sample. Biopsy collection occurred during surgery, with several far-apart biopsies per primary tumor. The cohort was untreated, with newly diagnosed non-small cell lung cancer undergoing curative surgery. Ten or more counts support this clonotype.

The source of this sequence is a man aged 35-49 years with non-small cell lung cancer. Sequencing input: lung tumor tissue. The gene calls are TRBV25-1 and TRBJ1-1; no definite D call. CDR3 loop: CASSDLFQTEAFF. CDR3 sequence (DNA): TGTGCCAGCAGTGATCTTTTCCAGACTGAAGCTTTCTTT. The variable domain in full, with the rest retrieved from reference TRBV25-1 and TRBJ1-1, is EADIYQTPRYLVIGTGKKITLECSQTMGHDKMYWYQQDPGMELHLIHYSYGVNSTEKGDLSSESTVSRIRTEHFPLTLESARPSHTSQYLCASSDLFQTEAFFGQGTRLTVV.